The 23 T cell receptor beta chains listed next were all sequenced from one sample in a study of CD8+ T cells in alopecia areata. Once RNA had been extracted, it was reverse transcribed into cDNA to act as the sequencing template. TCRdb keeps only in-frame clones here, not all; method: immunoSEQ multiplex PCR. The sample lists approximately 1,300 clones, none appearing once, the ten largest making up approximately 39%. The sequencing input was lesional skin. Every receptor here comes from a C3H/HeJ mouse with alopecia areata. Strain MHC haplotype: H2-k.

This clone was recorded at least ten times. Mouse germline and gene names are used. The read ends 4 residues early relative to the CDR3; the germline J gene fills the gap. The rearrangement links TRBV19 to TRBJ2-4, with 7 bases matching TRBD1. Germline assignment: CDR1 FNHDT and CDR2 SITEND (reference sequence). Trimming cost V 3 bases and J 1 base; bases outside gene matches: 8. The CDR3 contains 16 residues. CDR3 DNA, as far as it was read: TGTGCCAGCAGTACATACCCCGGGACAGGTCAAAAC. Translated: CASSTYPGTGQN. The whole CDR3 reads CASSTYPGTGQNTLYF.

This clone was found many times. At residue 11, the DNA translation does not agree with TCRdb's protein; the protein displayed here is the one encoded by the DNA. Gene and germline names: mouse. The CDR3 end falls 3 residues outside the read, so it is completed with the germline J gene. The rearrangement uses TRBV16 and TRBJ1-6; 8 bases agree with TRBD1. TRBJ1-6 is annotated as an ORF whose role is uncertain. Germline lookup yields CDR1 SGHSA and CDR2 FRNQAP. This CDR3 is built from 14 residues. The junction had 2 bases not matched to a gene; V was cut back by 0 bases and J by 10 bases. The CDR3 DNA, read in part, is TGTGCAAGCAGCTTAGATCACAGGGGGTCGCCC. This sequence encodes CASSLDHRGSP. The CDR3 reads in full as CASSLDHRGSPLYF.

This clone appeared many times. One base separates it from a far larger clone, so it is likely a read error. Gene names refer to mouse genes. The read halts 4 residues ahead of the CDR3 end, with the missing end drawn from the germline J gene. This sample includes further DNA sequences coding for the same CDR3. This sequence joins TRBV19 and TRBJ2-7; D unresolved. This CDR3 spans 13 amino acids. Germline V gene lookup returns CDR1 FNHDT and CDR2 SITEND (reference sequence). The sequenced part of the CDR3 DNA is TGTGCCAGCAGTATAATTGTTCTGTAT. As protein: CASSIIVLY. The CDR3 reads in full as CASSIIVLYEQYF.

This clone was detected ten times or more. Gene and germline names: mouse. Sequencing ends 4 residues short of the CDR3 end; the germline J gene provides the rest. The chain has TRBV3 and TRBJ2-2; 8 nucleotides align to TRBD2. V lost 0 bases to trimming and J lost 1 base; unmatched junction nucleotides: 7. The germline CDR1 and CDR2 sequences are SNHLY and FYNGKV (reference sequence). The CDR3 is 18 residues long. The CDR3: CASSLARNWGINTGQLYF. The CDR3 bases that were read are TGTGCCAGCAGCTTAGCGCGGAACTGGGGGATAAACACCGGG.

This clone was observed many times. Genes here carry mouse names. The CDR3 end lies 4 residues beyond the end of the read and is filled in from the germline J gene. The rearrangement uses TRBV16 and TRBJ2-4; D not certain. The CDR3 runs 15 residues. V lost 1 base and J 0 bases, leaving 8 bases between the germline ends. Germline CDR1 SGHSA, CDR2 FRNQAP. The covered CDR3 bases are TGTGCAAGCAGCTTAGGCCTGACTAGTCAAAAC. Translating gives CASSLGLTSQN. The full CDR3 sequence reads CASSLGLTSQNTLYF.

Ten or more counts support this clone. Genes and germline come from the mouse. The read is 4 residues too short to cover the CDR3 end, so that end is filled in from the germline J gene. The chain joins TRBV1 to TRBJ1-2; possibly TRBD1 for D (6 bases). Germline V lookup: CDR1 NSQYPW, CDR2 LRSPGD (reference sequence). The ends were cut back, 0 bases at V and 0 bases at J, with 8 bases in the middle. This CDR3 is built from 15 residues. CDR3 DNA, as far as it was read: TGCACCTGCAGTGCAGATGGACAGACAAACTCC. It yields the protein CTCSADGQTNS. From start to end, the CDR3 is CTCSADGQTNSDYTF. The complete variable domain, with remaining parts taken from reference TRBV1 and TRBJ1-2, reads VTLLEQNPRWRLVPRGQAVNLRCILKNSQYPWMSWYQQDLQKQLQWLFTLRSPGDKEVKSLPGADYLATRVTDTELRLQVANMSQGRTLYCTCSADGQTNSDYTFGSGTRLLVI.

This clone has at least ten counts. The database protein in TCRdb disagrees with the DNA translation at residue 12; the sequence shown here was translated from the DNA. Gene names refer to mouse genes. From the germline J gene comes the end of the CDR3, since the read stops 3 residues before it. V usage is TRBV5 and J usage is TRBJ1-3; D ambiguous. The CDR3 covers 15 residues. Between the trimmed V and J ends, which lost 0 bases and 0 bases, there was a span of 6 bases. Germline CDR1 is LGHNA and CDR2 is YNLKQL (reference sequence). The CDR3 bases that were read are TGTGCCAGCAGCCAAGAATGGGTTTCTGGAAATACG. Encoded protein: CASSQEWVSGNT. From start to end, the CDR3 is CASSQEWVSGNTLYF.

Details on this clone: An end of the junction does not agree with germline; a read error may underlie this. The gene names given are mouse names. The CDR3 goes on 4 residues after the read ends, and that part is filled in from the germline J gene. This chain uses TRBV13-2 with TRBJ1-1, with a tentative D call TRBD1 (5 bases). CDR1 NNHNN and CDR2 SYGAGS come from the germline V gene (reference sequence). CDR3 size: 14 residues. This chain's CDR3 is CASSEGLGGREVFF. Incomplete CDR3 DNA: TGTGCCAGCAGTGAAGGCCTGGGGGGGAGA.

This clone came up many times. The gene names here belong to mouse. From the germline J gene comes the end of the CDR3, since the read stops 4 residues before it. The chain employs TRBV5 and TRBJ1-1; D is unclear. Germline V lookup: CDR1 LGHNA, CDR2 YNLKQL (reference sequence). V lost 0 bases and J lost 4, with 6 bases in between. CDR3 length: 13 residues. The CDR3 sequence: CASSQDRPTEVFF. The sequenced CDR3 bases are TGTGCCAGCAGCCAAGACAGACCCACA.

This clone was picked up many times. The germline and genes are mouse ones. The observed sequence ends 4 residues before the CDR3 terminus, with the missing tail filled in from the germline J gene. The chain joins TRBV5 to TRBJ2-3; perhaps TRBD1 as D (7 bases). Germline CDR1 and CDR2: LGHNA and YNLKQL (reference sequence). With 0 bases removed from V and 2 bases from J, the gap between germline ends came to 12 bases. The CDR3 length is 16 residues. The CDR3 sequence: CASSQDRGGDAETLYF. Incomplete CDR3 DNA: TGTGCCAGCAGCCAAGATCGAGGGGGCGATGCAGAA.

This clone was seen many times. Gene names and germline refer to mouse. The read ends 4 residues early relative to the CDR3; the germline J gene fills the gap. The J gene is TRBJ2-5, the V gene TRBV13-1, with D maybe TRBD1 (6 bases). V was trimmed by 1 base and J by 2 bases, leaving 8 bases between them. Germline loops: CDR1 NSHNY, CDR2 SYGAGN. There are 14 residues in the CDR3. The part of the CDR3 DNA that was read is TGTGCCAGCAGTGATAGGGACATCCAAGAC. It codes for CASSDRDIQD. The full CDR3 is CASSDRDIQDTQYF.

This clone was seen repeatedly, ten times or more. Gene names are the mouse ones. The read stops 4 residues short of the end of the CDR3; the missing end is completed from the germline J gene. The J gene is TRBJ1-4, the V gene TRBV5; D is ambiguous. Deletions cut 0 bases from V and 0 bases from J, with 8 bases between. In germline, CDR1 is LGHNA, CDR2 YNLKQL (reference sequence). CDR3 length: 16 amino acids. This chain's CDR3 is CASSQDSGVSNERLFF. The sequenced part of the CDR3 DNA is TGTGCCAGCAGCCAAGACAGTGGAGTTTCCAACGAA.

This clone has at least ten counts. Genes and germline come from the mouse. The DNA ends 4 residues before the CDR3 does, and the rest of the CDR3 is filled in from the germline J gene. The chain links TRBV19 to TRBJ1-1, with TRBD1 as a possible D gene (6 bases). The CDR3 extends over 14 amino acids. In germline, CDR1 is FNHDT, CDR2 SITEND (reference sequence). The V end lost 0 bases, the J end lost 0 bases, and 6 bases lay between the germline ends. Here the CDR3 reads CASSIGTANTEVFF. CDR3 bases read: TGTGCCAGCAGTATAGGGACAGCAAACACA. Together with reference TRBV19 and TRBJ1-1, the CDR3 gives the full variable domain: GGIITQTPKFLIGQEGQKLTLKCQQNFNHDTMYWYRQDSGKGLRLIYYSITENDLQKGDLSEGYDASREKKSSFSLTVTSAQKNEMAVFLCASSIGTANTEVFFGKGTRLTVV.

Note on this clone: Genes and germline are mouse. The read falls 4 residues short of the CDR3 end, and the missing part is taken from the germline J gene. This sequence joins TRBV14 and TRBJ2-5, with 9 bases lining up with TRBD1. Germline CDR1 SGHDT, CDR2 FRDEAV. This CDR3 has 14 amino acids. The sequenced part of the CDR3 DNA is TGTGCCAGCAGTATAGGGGACAGGGAAGAC. The encoded protein is CASSIGDRED. The whole CDR3 region reads CASSIGDREDTQYF.

This clone appeared many times. This likely stems from a read error, as it lies one base from a far larger clone. The gene names given are mouse names. The missing CDR3 end, 4 residues past where the read stops, is filled in from the germline J gene. V and J are TRBV13-3 and TRBJ2-1; TRBD1 agrees at 9 bases. The CDR3 has 14 amino acids. Germline-derived CDR1 and CDR2 are NNHDY and SYVADS. After removal of 3 bases from V and 4 bases from J, the junction contained 2 bases not matched to a gene. This chain's CDR3 is CASSGDRGYAEQFF. The part of the CDR3 DNA that was read is TGTGCCAGCAGTGGTGACAGGGGGTATGCT.

In this sample, this clone turned up many times. Genes and germline come from the mouse. The read gets to within 4 residues of the CDR3 end, and the germline J gene fills in the rest. The chain combines TRBV19 with TRBJ2-5; tentatively, D is TRBD2 (6 bases). Germline V CDR1 and CDR2: FNHDT, SITEND (reference sequence). The CDR3 has 13 residues. Partial CDR3 DNA: TGTGCCAGCAGTCGGGGACTTTTAGAC. Protein sequence: CASSRGLLD. The entire CDR3 protein is CASSRGLLDTQYF. The full variable domain, rest sourced from reference TRBV19 and TRBJ2-5, is GGIITQTPKFLIGQEGQKLTLKCQQNFNHDTMYWYRQDSGKGLRLIYYSITENDLQKGDLSEGYDASREKKSSFSLTVTSAQKNEMAVFLCASSRGLLDTQYFGPGTRLLVL.

For this clone: At residue 9, the TCRdb amino acid sequence and the translated nucleotide sequence differ, so the protein here is the DNA translation. Germline and genes here are mouse. Read coverage stops 3 residues before the CDR3 terminus; the germline J gene supplies the remainder. The rearrangement links TRBV29 to TRBJ1-6; 8 bases are shared with TRBD1. TRBJ1-6 is noted as an ORF with a role that remains uncertain. V trimming: 6 bases; J trimming: 10 bases; junction bases outside the gene matches: 2. CDR3 size: 12 residues. Germline V gene sequence: CDR1 MSHET, CDR2 SYDVDS. CDR3 amino acids: CASRNRGSPLYF. Incomplete CDR3 DNA: TGTGCTAGCAGAAACAGGGGGTCGCCC.

Concerning this clone itself: The genes and germline here are from mouse. The CDR3 goes on 4 residues after the read ends, and that part is filled in from the germline J gene. The chain links TRBV4 to TRBJ2-7; 10 bases align to TRBD1. Germline lookup yields CDR1 LGHDT and CDR2 YNNKQL (reference sequence). The CDR3 contains 14 residues. The covered CDR3 bases are TGTGCCAGCAGCTTACCGGGACAGGGGTAT. Translating gives CASSLPGQGY. The complete CDR3 sequence is CASSLPGQGYEQYF.

In its sample, this clone ranks as medium-sized (0.01 to 0.1%). Genes and germline come from the mouse. The CDR3 end is not reached by the read, which stops 4 residues before it; the germline J gene fills it in. The chain employs TRBV19 and TRBJ1-1; 7 nucleotides line up with TRBD1. J was trimmed by 3 bases and V by 4 bases; bases with no gene match: 9. Germline V gene lookup returns CDR1 FNHDT and CDR2 SITEND (reference sequence). The CDR3 consists of 15 residues. The CDR3 bases that were read are TGTGCCAGCAGTCCCCTCGACAGGGAGGACACA. Residues: CASSPLDREDT. The whole CDR3 sequence is CASSPLDREDTEVFF.

This clone was picked up many times. All gene names here are mouse names. From the germline J gene comes the end of the CDR3, since the read stops 4 residues before it. The chain employs TRBV14 and TRBJ2-3; 10 bases map to TRBD1. The CDR3 extends over 15 amino acids. Losses at the gene ends were 5 bases for V and 4 bases for J; bases not matched to a gene: 7. Germline lookup yields CDR1 SGHDT and CDR2 FRDEAV. CDR3 bases read: TGTGCCAGCAGCTATCCGGGACAGGGGACAGAA. Residues: CASSYPGQGTE. The full-length CDR3 reads as CASSYPGQGTETLYF.

At least ten counts were recorded for this clone. Gene and germline names: mouse. The CDR3 end is not reached by the read, which stops 4 residues before it; the germline J gene fills it in. The chain employs TRBV29 and TRBJ1-2; D remains unclear. CDR1 and CDR2 from the germline V gene are MSHET and SYDVDS. CDR3 length: 13 residues. V gave up 0 bases and J gave up 3 bases, with 5 bases separating them. The CDR3 reads CASSLSRDSDYTF. CDR3 DNA (partial): TGTGCTAGCAGTTTATCAAGGGACTCC. Drawing the rest from reference TRBV29 and TRBJ1-2, the complete variable domain is DMKVTQMPRYLIKRMGENVLLECGQDMSHETMYWYRQDPGLGLQLIYISYDVDSNSEGDIPKGYRVSRKKREHFSLILDSAKTNQTSVYFCASSLSRDSDYTFGSGTRLLVI.

Judged by abundance, this clone is medium-sized. The genes are named according to mouse. Other DNA sequences in the same sample also yield this CDR3. The CDR3 DNA, read in part, is TGCACCTGCAGTGGGACTGGGGGGGTCTAT. Its protein product is CTCSGTGGVY. The entire CDR3 sequence reads CTCSGTGGVYEQYF. The V gene is TRBV1, the J gene TRBJ2-7; 12 nucleotides align to TRBD2. The CDR3 is cut off 4 residues early in the read; its end comes from the germline J gene. V was pared by 4 bases and J by 3 bases, with 1 base of the junction left unmatched. The CDR3 totals 14 residues. CDR1 and CDR2 from the germline V gene are NSQYPW and LRSPGD (reference sequence). The entire variable domain, with the rest obtained from reference TRBV1 and TRBJ2-7, is as follows: VTLLEQNPRWRLVPRGQAVNLRCILKNSQYPWMSWYQQDLQKQLQWLFTLRSPGDKEVKSLPGADYLATRVTDTELRLQVANMSQGRTLYCTCSGTGGVYEQYFGPGTRLTVL.

This clone was observed many times. Gene names denote mouse genes. The CDR3 end falls 4 residues outside the read, so it is completed with the germline J gene. The V call is TRBV5, the J call TRBJ1-1; D not certain. The CDR3 contains 13 residues. The germline V gene has CDR1 LGHNA and CDR2 YNLKQL (reference sequence). Trimming took 1 base from V and 0 from J, leaving 3 bases between them. CDR3 DNA (partial): TGTGCCAGCAGCCAAGGTCAGAACACA. Translation: CASSQGQNT. The whole CDR3 reads CASSQGQNTEVFF.